The text below deals with one TCR beta chain. The source of the sample is a study of blood T cell repertoires in COVID-19. Produced via immunoSEQ multiplex PCR; TCRdb's table is partial and in-frame only. The sample includes 260,000 or so clones, approximately 86% seen only once; the top ten take 0.7%. The TCR sequence derives from a human donor in a cohort sampled during active COVID-19. Sequenced: peripheral blood.

The CDR3 bases are TGCGCCAGCAGCCAAGAGATAGGTCAGGGGAATTCACCCCTCCACTTT. Translating it yields CASSQEIGQGNSPLHF. The chain couples TRBV4-3 to TRBJ1-6, with a weak D call TRBD1 (6 bases). Trimming shortened V by 0 bases and J by 7 bases, and 13 bases separated the two germline ends. Per germline, CDR1 LGHNA and CDR2 YSLEER. There are 16 residues in the CDR3.